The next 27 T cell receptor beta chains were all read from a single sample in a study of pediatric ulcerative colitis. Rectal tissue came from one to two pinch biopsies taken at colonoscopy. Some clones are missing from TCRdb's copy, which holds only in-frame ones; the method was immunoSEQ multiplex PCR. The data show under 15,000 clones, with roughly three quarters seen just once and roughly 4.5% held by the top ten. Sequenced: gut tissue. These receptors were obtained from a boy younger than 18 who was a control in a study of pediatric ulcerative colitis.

In DNA, the CDR3 is TGTGCTAGTGGTTTCGACTCCTTTAGCAATCAGCCCCAGCATTTT. Protein: CASGFDSFSNQPQHF. The genes are TRBV12-5 and TRBJ1-5, with D hard to call. Germline-derived CDR1 and CDR2 are LGHNT and FRNRAP. V lost 3 bases and J lost 0, with 9 bases in between. This CDR3 has 15 residues.

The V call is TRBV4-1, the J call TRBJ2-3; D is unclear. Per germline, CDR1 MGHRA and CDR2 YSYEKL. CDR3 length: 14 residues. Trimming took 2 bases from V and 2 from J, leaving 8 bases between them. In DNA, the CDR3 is TGCGCCAGCAGCCAATCCGGGTCCACAGATACGCAGTATTTT. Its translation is CASSQSGSTDTQYF.

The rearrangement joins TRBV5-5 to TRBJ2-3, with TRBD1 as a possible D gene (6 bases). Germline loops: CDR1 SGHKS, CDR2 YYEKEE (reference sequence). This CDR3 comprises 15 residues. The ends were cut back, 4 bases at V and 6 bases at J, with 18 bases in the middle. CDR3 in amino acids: CASSPGVFTMDTQYF. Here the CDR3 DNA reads TGTGCCAGCAGCCCAGGGGTTTTCACGATGGATACGCAGTATTTT.

The CDR3 sequence is CASSYSWGNQPQHF. CDR3 bases: TGTGCCAGCAGTTACTCTTGGGGGAATCAGCCCCAGCATTTT. The rearrangement uses TRBV6-6 and TRBJ1-5, with a weak D call TRBD1 (5 bases). The V end lost 0 bases, the J end lost 4 bases, and 7 bases lay between the germline ends. CDR3 size: 14 residues. Germline V gene data show CDR1 as MNHNY and CDR2 as SVGAGI (reference sequence).

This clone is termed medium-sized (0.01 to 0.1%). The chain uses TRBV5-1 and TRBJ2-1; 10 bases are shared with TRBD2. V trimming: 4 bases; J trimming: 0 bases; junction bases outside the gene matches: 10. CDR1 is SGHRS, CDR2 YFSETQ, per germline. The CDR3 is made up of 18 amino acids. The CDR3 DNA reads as TGCGCCAGCAGCCGGACTACTAGCGGGGCTAGCTCCTACAATGAGCAGTTCTTC. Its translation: CASSRTTSGASSYNEQFF.

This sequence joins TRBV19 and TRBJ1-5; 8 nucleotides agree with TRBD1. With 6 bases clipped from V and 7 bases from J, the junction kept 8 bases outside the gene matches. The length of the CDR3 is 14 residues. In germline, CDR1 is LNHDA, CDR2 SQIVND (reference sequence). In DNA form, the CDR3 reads TGTGCCAGTAGATTACAGGGGGAAGGGCAGCCCCAGCATTTT. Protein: CASRLQGEGQPQHF. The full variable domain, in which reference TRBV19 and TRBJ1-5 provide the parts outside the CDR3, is DGGITQSPKYLFRKEGQNVTLSCEQNLNHDAMYWYRQDPGQGLRLIYYSQIVNDFQKGDIAEGYSVSREKKESFPLTVTSAQKNPTAFYLCASRLQGEGQPQHFGDGTRLSIL.

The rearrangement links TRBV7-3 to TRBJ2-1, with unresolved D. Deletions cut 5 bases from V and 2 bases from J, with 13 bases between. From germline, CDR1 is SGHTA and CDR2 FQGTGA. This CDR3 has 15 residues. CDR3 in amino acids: CASSPTSSAYNEQFF. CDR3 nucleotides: TGTGCCAGCAGCCCAACCAGTTCTGCCTACAATGAGCAGTTCTTC.

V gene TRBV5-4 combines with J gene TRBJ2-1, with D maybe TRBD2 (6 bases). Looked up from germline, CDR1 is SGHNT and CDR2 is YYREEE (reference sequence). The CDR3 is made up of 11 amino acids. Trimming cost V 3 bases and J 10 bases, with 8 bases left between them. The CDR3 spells CASSSAGEQFF. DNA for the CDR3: TGTGCCAGCAGCTCAGCGGGCGAGCAGTTCTTC.

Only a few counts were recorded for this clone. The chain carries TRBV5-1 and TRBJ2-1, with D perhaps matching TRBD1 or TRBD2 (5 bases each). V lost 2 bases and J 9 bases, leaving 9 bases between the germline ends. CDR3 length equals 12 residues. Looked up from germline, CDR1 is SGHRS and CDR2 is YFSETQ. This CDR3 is CASSFGAGEQFF. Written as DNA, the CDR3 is TGCGCCAGCAGCTTCGGGGCTGGTGAGCAGTTCTTC.

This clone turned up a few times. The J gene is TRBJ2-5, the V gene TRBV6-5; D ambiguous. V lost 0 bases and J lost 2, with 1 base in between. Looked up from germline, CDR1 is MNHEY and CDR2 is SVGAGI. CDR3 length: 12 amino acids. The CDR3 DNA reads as TGTGCCAGCAGTTACTCGCAAGAGACCCAGTACTTC. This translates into CASSYSQETQYF.

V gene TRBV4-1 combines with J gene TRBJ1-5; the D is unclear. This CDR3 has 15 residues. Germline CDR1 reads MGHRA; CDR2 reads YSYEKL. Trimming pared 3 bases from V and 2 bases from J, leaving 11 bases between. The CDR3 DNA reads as TGCGCCAGCAGCCAGGAGGGCATAGGCAATCAGCCCCAGCATTTT. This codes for CASSQEGIGNQPQHF.

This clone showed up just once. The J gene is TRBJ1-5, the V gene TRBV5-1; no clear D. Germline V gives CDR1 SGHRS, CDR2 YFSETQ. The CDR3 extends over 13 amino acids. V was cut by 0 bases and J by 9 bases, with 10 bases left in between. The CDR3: CASSLDSRGPQHF. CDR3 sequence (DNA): TGCGCCAGCAGCTTGGACAGTCGGGGGCCCCAGCATTTT.

The CDR3 region has the DNA TGTGCCAGCAGCGCACAGGGGGTGGTTAACTATGGCTACACCTTC. Encoded protein: CASSAQGVVNYGYTF. The V and J genes are TRBV9 and TRBJ1-2; 8 bases fit TRBD1. The CDR3 length is 15 residues. Germline CDR1 SGDLS, CDR2 YYNGEE. Trimming removed 3 bases from V and 1 base from J; junction bases left unmatched: 5.

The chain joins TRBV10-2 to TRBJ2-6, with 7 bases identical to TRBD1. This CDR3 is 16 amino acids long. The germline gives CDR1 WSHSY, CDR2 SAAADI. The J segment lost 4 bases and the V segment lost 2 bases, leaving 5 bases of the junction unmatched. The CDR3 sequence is CASSERGQRGANVLTF. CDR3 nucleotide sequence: TGCGCCAGCAGTGAGAGGGGACAGCGGGGGGCCAACGTCCTGACTTTC.

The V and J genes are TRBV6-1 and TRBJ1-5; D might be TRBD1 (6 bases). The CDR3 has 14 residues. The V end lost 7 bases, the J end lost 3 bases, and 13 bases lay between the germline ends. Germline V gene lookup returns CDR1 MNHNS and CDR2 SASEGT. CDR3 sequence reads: CASTKGGNNQPQHF. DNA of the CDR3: TGTGCCAGCACAAAAGGGGGTAACAATCAGCCCCAGCATTTT.

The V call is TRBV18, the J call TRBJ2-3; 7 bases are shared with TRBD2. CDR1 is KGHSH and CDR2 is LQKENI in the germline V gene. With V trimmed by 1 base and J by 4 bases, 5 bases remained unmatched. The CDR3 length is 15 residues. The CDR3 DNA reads TGTGCCAGCTCACCACGGAGTGGGAGGGCAGATACGCAGTATTTT. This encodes CASSPRSGRADTQYF.

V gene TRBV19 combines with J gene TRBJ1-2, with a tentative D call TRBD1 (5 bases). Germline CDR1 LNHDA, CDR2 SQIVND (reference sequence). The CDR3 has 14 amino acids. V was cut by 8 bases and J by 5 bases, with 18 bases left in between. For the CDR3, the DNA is TGTGCCAGTTCACTCCACGACAGAGTATATGGCTACACCTTC. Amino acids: CASSLHDRVYGYTF.

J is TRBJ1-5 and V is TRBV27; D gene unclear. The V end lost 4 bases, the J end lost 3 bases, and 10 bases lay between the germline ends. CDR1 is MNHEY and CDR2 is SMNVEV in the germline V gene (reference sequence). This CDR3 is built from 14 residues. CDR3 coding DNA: TGTGCCAGCAGTTCGGGGTGGAACAATCAGCCCCAGCATTTT. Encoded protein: CASSSGWNNQPQHF.

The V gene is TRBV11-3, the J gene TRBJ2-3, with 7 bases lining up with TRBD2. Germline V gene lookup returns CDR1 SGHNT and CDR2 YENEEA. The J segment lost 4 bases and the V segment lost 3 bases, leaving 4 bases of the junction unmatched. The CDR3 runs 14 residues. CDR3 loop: CASSLRESSDTQYF. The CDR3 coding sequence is TGTGCCAGCAGCTTGCGGGAGAGCTCAGATACGCAGTATTTT. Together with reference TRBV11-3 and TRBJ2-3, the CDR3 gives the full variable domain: EAGVVQSPRYKIIEKKQPVAFWCNPISGHNTLYWYLQNLGQGPELLIRYENEEAVDDSQLPKDRFSAERLKGVDSTLKIQPAELGDSAVYLCASSLRESSDTQYFGPGTRLTVL.

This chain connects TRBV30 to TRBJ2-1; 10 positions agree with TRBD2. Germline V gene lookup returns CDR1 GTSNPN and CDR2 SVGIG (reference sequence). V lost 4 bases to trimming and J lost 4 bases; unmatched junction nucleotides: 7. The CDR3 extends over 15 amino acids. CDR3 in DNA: TGTGCCTGGACTTCGGGGACTAGCGTTTACAATGAGCAGTTCTTC. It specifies CAWTSGTSVYNEQFF.

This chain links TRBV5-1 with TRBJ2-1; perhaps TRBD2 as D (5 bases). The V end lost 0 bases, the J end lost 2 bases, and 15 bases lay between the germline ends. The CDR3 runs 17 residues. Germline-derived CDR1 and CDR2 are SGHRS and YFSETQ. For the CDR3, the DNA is TGCGCCAGCAGCTTGGGGCTGCGGGTGTTGCCCTACAATGAGCAGTTCTTC. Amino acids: CASSLGLRVLPYNEQFF.

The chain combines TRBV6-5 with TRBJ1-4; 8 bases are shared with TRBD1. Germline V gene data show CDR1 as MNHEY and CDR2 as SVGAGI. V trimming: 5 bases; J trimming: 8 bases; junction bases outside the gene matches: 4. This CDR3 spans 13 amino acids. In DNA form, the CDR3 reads TGTGCCAGCAGTCGGACAGGGCTCGAAAAACTGTTTTTT. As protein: CASSRTGLEKLFF.

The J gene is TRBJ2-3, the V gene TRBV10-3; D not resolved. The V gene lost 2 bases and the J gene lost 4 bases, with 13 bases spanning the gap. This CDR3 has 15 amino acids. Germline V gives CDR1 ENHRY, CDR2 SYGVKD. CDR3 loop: CAISETGAESDTQYF. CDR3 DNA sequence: TGTGCCATCAGTGAGACGGGCGCTGAGTCAGATACGCAGTATTTT.

CDR3 nucleotide sequence: TGTGCCACCAGGAGGTTGACAGGCTTGAACACCGGGGAGCTGTTTTTT. Translation gives CATRRLTGLNTGELFF. V gene TRBV7-2 combines with J gene TRBJ2-2, with D maybe TRBD1 (6 bases). CDR1 and CDR2 (germline): SGHTA, FQGNSA. The CDR3 has 16 residues. Trimming removed 10 bases at V and 1 base at J, with 19 bases between.

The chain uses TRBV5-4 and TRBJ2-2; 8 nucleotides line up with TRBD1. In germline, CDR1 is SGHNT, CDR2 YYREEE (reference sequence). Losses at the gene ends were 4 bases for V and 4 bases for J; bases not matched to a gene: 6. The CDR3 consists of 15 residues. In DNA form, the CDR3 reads TGTGCCAGCAGCCGACAGGGGAGCGGCACCGGGGAGCTGTTTTTT. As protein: CASSRQGSGTGELFF.

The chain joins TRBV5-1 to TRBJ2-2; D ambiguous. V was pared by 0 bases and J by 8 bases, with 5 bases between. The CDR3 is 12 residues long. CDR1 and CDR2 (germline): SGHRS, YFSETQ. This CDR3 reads CASSLVAGELFF. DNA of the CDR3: TGCGCCAGCAGCTTGGTCGCAGGGGAGCTGTTTTTT.

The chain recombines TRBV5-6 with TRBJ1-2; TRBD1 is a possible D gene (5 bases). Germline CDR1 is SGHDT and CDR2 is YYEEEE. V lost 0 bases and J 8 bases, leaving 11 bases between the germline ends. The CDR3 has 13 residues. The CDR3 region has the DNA TGTGCCAGCAGCTTGGGCCAGGGCACCGGCTACACCTTC. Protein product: CASSLGQGTGYTF.